The next 32 T cell receptor beta chains were all read from a single sample in a study of T cells in Graves' hyperthyroidism and ophthalmopathy. Researchers amplified the TCR beta CDR3 regions from RNA transcripts. A set of HTBI primers served as the primers for a first-round RT-PCR of the TCR CDR3. MiXCR was run by TCRdb on the multiplex PCR reads, yielding one entry per CDR3 protein. The sample contains 500,000 to 650,000 distinct CDR3 sequences, 17% of which appear only once. Sequencing was carried out using blood. All receptors derive from a woman under 30 with Graves' ophthalmopathy.

The table lists this clonotype with many counts. The chain links TRBV2 to TRBJ2-7; D tentatively fits TRBD1 or TRBD2 (5 bases each). CDR1 SNHLY and CDR2 FYNNEI come from the germline V gene. The germline V and J ends were trimmed by 3 bases and 4 bases, with 10 bases remaining between them. The CDR3 runs 13 residues. The CDR3 here is CASSEGPGYEQYF. Here the CDR3 DNA reads TGTGCCAGCAGTGAGGGACCGGGGTACGAGCAGTACTTC.

This clonotype has just a few counts. This chain uses TRBV20-1 with TRBJ2-1; 11 positions agree with TRBD2. Germline V lookup: CDR1 DFQATT, CDR2 SNEGSKA (reference sequence). The CDR3 is made up of 16 amino acids. The ends lost 6 bases at V and 0 bases at J; junction bases unmatched: 7. The CDR3, as DNA: TGCAGTGCGGTGACTAGCGGGATGAGCTCCTACAATGAGCAGTTCTTC. Translating it yields CSAVTSGMSSYNEQFF.

This clonotype was detected many times. The V call is TRBV28, the J call TRBJ2-5; D unclear. Germline loops: CDR1 MDHEN, CDR2 SYDVKM. There are 16 residues in the CDR3. V was pared by 3 bases and J by 2 bases, with 16 bases between. In DNA, the CDR3 is TGTGCCAGCAGTTTGGGTGAAGACGGACGACAAGAGACCCAGTACTTC. Protein sequence: CASSLGEDGRQETQYF.

This clonotype was counted only a few times. This sequence joins TRBV28 and TRBJ2-7; 12 nucleotides match TRBD1. This CDR3 contains 17 residues. Trimming at V came to 10 bases and at J to 3 bases, leaving 16 bases not matched to a gene. CDR1 is MDHEN and CDR2 is SYDVKM in the germline V gene. The CDR3 nucleotides are TGTGCCACTATAAACTACTGGGGGACAGGGGGCTTCTACGAGCAGTACTTC. Translated: CATINYWGTGGFYEQYF.

This clonotype occurred many times. The rearrangement joins TRBV20-1 to TRBJ2-7, with D perhaps assigned TRBD1 or TRBD2 (6 bases each). The CDR3 runs to 14 residues. The germline V gene encodes CDR1 DFQATT and CDR2 SNEGSKA (reference sequence). The ends were cut back, 6 bases at V and 0 bases at J, with 15 bases in the middle. The CDR3 is CSAHTGRSSYEQYF. The CDR3 bases are TGCAGTGCGCATACAGGGAGGAGCTCCTACGAGCAGTACTTC.

This clonotype has a handful of counts. The gene calls are TRBV20-1 and TRBJ2-7; 11 bases match TRBD2. Losses at the gene ends were 1 base for V and 4 bases for J; bases not matched to a gene: 6. The V gene's germline CDR1 is DFQATT and CDR2 SNEGSKA (reference sequence). This CDR3 contains 15 residues. CDR3 residues: CSARGSSGRRYEQYF. CDR3 sequence (DNA): TGCAGTGCTAGAGGATCTAGCGGGAGGCGATACGAGCAGTACTTC.

V is TRBV6-4 and J is TRBJ2-1; D is perhaps TRBD2 (7 bases). The CDR3 covers 15 residues. V gave up 4 bases and J gave up 5 bases, with 15 bases separating them. CDR1 is MRHNA, CDR2 SNTAGT, per germline. The CDR3 here is CASSAQGTINNEQFF. CDR3 coding DNA: TGTGCCAGCAGTGCGCAGGGGACTATTAACAATGAGCAGTTCTTC.

This clonotype was counted ten times or more. The chain is built from TRBV7-2 and TRBJ2-5; D might be TRBD2 (5 bases). Germline assignment: CDR1 SGHTA and CDR2 FQGNSA. V was clipped by 2 bases and J by 1 base, with 17 bases between them. The CDR3 totals 17 residues. As DNA, the CDR3 is TGTGCCAGCAGCTTATTTCCGACTACGGAAATCCAAGAGACCCAGTACTTC. Amino acid sequence: CASSLFPTTEIQETQYF.

This clonotype was observed a few times. The V gene is TRBV7-9, the J gene TRBJ1-1, with unresolved D. CDR1 and CDR2 (germline): SEHNR, FQNEAQ (reference sequence). The CDR3 totals 13 residues. V was trimmed by 5 bases and J by 5 bases, leaving 12 bases between them. Here the CDR3 reads CASSAESRTEAFF. The CDR3 DNA reads TGTGCCAGCAGCGCCGAATCGAGGACTGAAGCTTTCTTT.

The chain uses TRBV6-6 and TRBJ1-1, with D unresolved. In germline, CDR1 is MNHNY, CDR2 SVGAGI (reference sequence). The CDR3 is 13 amino acids. With 2 bases removed from V and 2 bases from J, the gap between germline ends came to 6 bases. As DNA, the CDR3 is TGTGCCAGCAGTTACCAATTCAACACTGAAGCTTTCTTT. Translating gives CASSYQFNTEAFF.

The chain carries TRBV29-1 and TRBJ2-7; 8 positions match TRBD1. Germline CDR1 SQVTM, CDR2 ANQGSEA. V was clipped by 7 bases and J by 0 bases; unmatched bases: 5. The CDR3 consists of 13 residues. The chain's CDR3 is CSGGTGVSYEQYF. The CDR3 DNA sequence: TGCAGCGGGGGGACAGGAGTCTCCTACGAGCAGTACTTC.

There are a few counts of this clonotype. This chain uses TRBV12-3 or TRBV12-4 with TRBJ1-3; D possibly corresponds to TRBD1 (6 bases). The CDR3 totals 13 residues. Between the trimmed V and J ends, which lost 5 bases and 4 bases, there was a span of 9 bases. This CDR3 reads CASSRTVGNTIYF. For the CDR3, the DNA is TGTGCCAGCAGTCGGACAGTCGGAAACACCATATATTTT.

This clonotype has a count of ten or more. The chain joins TRBV18 to TRBJ2-1; a possible D gene is TRBD1 (6 bases). V dropped 4 bases and J dropped 9 bases, with 7 bases sitting between them. This CDR3 is 11 amino acids long. The germline V gene has CDR1 KGHSH and CDR2 LQKENI. Here the CDR3 reads CASSLQGEQFF. The DNA for the CDR3 is TGTGCCAGCTCACTACAGGGTGAGCAGTTCTTC. The full variable domain, its missing parts supplied by reference TRBV18 and TRBJ2-1, is NAGVMQNPRHLVRRRGQEARLRCSPMKGHSHVYWYRQLPEEGLKFMVYLQKENIIDESGMPKERFSAEFPKEGPSILRIQQVVRGDSAAYFCASSLQGEQFFGPGTRLTVL.

In DNA form, the CDR3 reads TGTGCCAGCACGGTATTAGCGGGAGGCCAAGAGACCCAGTACTTC. Translated, it gives CASTVLAGGQETQYF. The chain employs TRBV6-1 and TRBJ2-5; 10 nucleotides line up with TRBD2. Germline-derived CDR1 and CDR2 are MNHNS and SASEGT. This CDR3 contains 15 residues. V dropped 7 bases and J dropped 1; count of bases not matched to a gene: 6.

The chain couples TRBV5-1 to TRBJ1-2; perhaps TRBD1 as D (6 bases). Germline assignment: CDR1 SGHRS and CDR2 YFSETQ. The CDR3 contains 14 residues. Trimming took 0 bases from V and 6 from J, leaving 12 bases between them. In DNA form, the CDR3 reads TGCGCCAGCAGCTTGGAAGGGGGGCACAATGGCTACACCTTC. Translation: CASSLEGGHNGYTF.

This clonotype turned up a few times. This rearrangement joins TRBV6-1 to TRBJ2-7, with 11 bases aligning to TRBD1. Trimming took 5 bases from V and 4 from J; bases not matched to a gene: 4. Germline values: CDR1 MNHNS, CDR2 SASEGT. The CDR3 covers 14 residues. CDR3 protein: CASSWDRGRYEQYF. For the CDR3, the DNA is TGTGCCAGCAGTTGGGACAGGGGGAGGTACGAGCAGTACTTC.

This clonotype was observed many times. This chain links TRBV7-2 with TRBJ2-1; 9 bases are shared with TRBD1. CDR3 length equals 15 residues. Germline assignment: CDR1 SGHTA and CDR2 FQGNSA. Losses at the gene ends were 3 bases for V and 9 bases for J; bases not matched to a gene: 9. This CDR3 reads CASSFRDRDPGEQFF. The CDR3 coding sequence is TGTGCCAGCAGCTTCCGGGACAGGGATCCGGGTGAGCAGTTCTTC.

This clonotype was found a few times. The chain joins TRBV6-1 to TRBJ2-7, with TRBD2 matching over 10 bases. Germline-derived CDR1 and CDR2 are MNHNS and SASEGT. This CDR3 has 15 amino acids. J gave up 2 bases and V 6 bases, and 7 bases lay outside the gene matches. The CDR3 DNA sequence: TGTGCCAGCAGACTTAGGACTAGCGGCGCCTACGAGCAGTACTTC. Its translation is CASRLRTSGAYEQYF.

In regard to this clonotype: This may stem from a read error, because a much larger clone lies one nucleotide away. The gene calls are TRBV30 and TRBJ1-1, with D possibly being TRBD1 (6 bases). Germline V gives CDR1 GTSNPN, CDR2 SVGIG (reference sequence). The ends were cut back, 4 bases at V and 1 base at J, with 13 bases in the middle. The CDR3 totals 14 residues. The chain's CDR3 is CAWTGGPRNTEAFF. In nucleotides, the CDR3 is TGTGCCTGGACTGGGGGGCCCAGGAACACTGAAGCTTTCTTT.

In its sample, this clonotype was seen many times. The J gene is TRBJ1-2, the V gene TRBV3-1; tentative D call: TRBD1 (6 bases). Germline values: CDR1 LGHDT, CDR2 YNNKEL (reference sequence). CDR3 length equals 14 residues. Trimming shortened V by 3 bases and J by 4 bases, and 12 bases separated the two germline ends. CDR3 in amino acids: CASSQDSLGYGYTF. The CDR3 DNA is TGTGCCAGCAGCCAGGACAGCCTCGGCTATGGCTACACCTTC.

V usage is TRBV11-2 and J usage is TRBJ2-2; 7 nucleotides match TRBD1. With V trimmed by 5 bases and J by 4 bases, 7 bases remained unmatched. Germline-derived CDR1 and CDR2 are SGHAT and FQNNGV. The CDR3 is 15 residues long. CDR3 DNA sequence: TGTGCCAGCAGCCAAACCAGGACAGGCACCGGGGAGCTGTTTTTT. Translated: CASSQTRTGTGELFF.

The chain combines TRBV19 with TRBJ2-1; tentatively, D is TRBD1 or TRBD2 (5 bases each). V was clipped by 0 bases and J by 6 bases, with 15 bases between them. Germline CDR1 is LNHDA and CDR2 is SQIVND (reference sequence). The CDR3 runs 16 residues. CDR3 sequence reads: CASSIEGSGRVNEQFF. In DNA form, the CDR3 reads TGTGCCAGTAGTATAGAGGGATCAGGGCGGGTCAATGAGCAGTTCTTC.

This clonotype was detected many times. The CDR3 loop reads CASSRWQDGYTF. In nucleotides, the CDR3 is TGTGCCAGCAGCCGCTGGCAAGATGGCTACACCTTC. V usage is TRBV3-1 and J usage is TRBJ1-2, with D unclear. Between the trimmed V and J ends, which lost 4 bases and 6 bases, there was a span of 9 bases. Germline CDR1 reads LGHDT; CDR2 reads YNNKEL (reference sequence). The CDR3 spans 12 residues.

This clonotype was detected a few times. The chain joins TRBV7-2 to TRBJ2-3; TRBD1 matches 7 bases. There are 15 residues in the CDR3. The V gene end was trimmed by 3 bases and the J gene end by 0 bases; junction bases not matched to a gene: 3. Germline CDR1 reads SGHTA; CDR2 reads FQGNSA. The CDR3 here is CASSFTGQSTDTQYF. Here the CDR3 DNA reads TGTGCCAGCAGCTTTACGGGACAGAGCACAGATACGCAGTATTTT.

This chain connects TRBV15 to TRBJ2-1; a weak D match, TRBD1 (6 bases). V was trimmed by 3 bases and J by 7 bases, leaving 16 bases between them. Germline V gene lookup returns CDR1 LNHNV and CDR2 YYDKDF (reference sequence). CDR3 length: 15 amino acids. In nucleotides, the CDR3 is TGTGCCACCAGCAGGTCAGGGGCCCCGGGGAATGAGCAGTTCTTC. Its protein is CATSRSGAPGNEQFF.

There are many counts of this clonotype. The gene calls are TRBV28 and TRBJ2-3; tentative D call: TRBD1 (6 bases). CDR1 MDHEN and CDR2 SYDVKM come from the germline V gene. This CDR3 is built from 17 residues. The ends were cut back, 5 bases at V and 0 bases at J, with 18 bases in the middle. CDR3 coding DNA: TGTGCCAGCAGTGATAACTTCTACAGGGCTAGCACAGATACGCAGTATTTT. Amino acids: CASSDNFYRASTDTQYF.

This clonotype was observed many times. The chain is built from TRBV30 and TRBJ1-6, with a tentative D call TRBD1 (5 bases). There are 12 residues in the CDR3. The germline CDR1 and CDR2 sequences are GTSNPN and SVGIG (reference sequence). Trimming removed 5 bases at V and 7 bases at J, with 9 bases between. In DNA form, the CDR3 reads TGTGCCTGGGACAGAGTCAATTCACCCCTCCACTTT. Protein: CAWDRVNSPLHF.

This clonotype occurred many times. The CDR3 coding sequence is TGTGCCTGGACTGCGGCCCGTAACACCGGGGAGCTGTTTTTT. The encoded protein is CAWTAARNTGELFF. The chain links TRBV30 to TRBJ2-2; D uncertain. In germline, CDR1 is GTSNPN, CDR2 SVGIG (reference sequence). Trimming took off 4 bases at V and 2 bases at J, with 11 bases between the two ends. This CDR3 region has 14 residues.

The chain uses TRBV20-1 and TRBJ1-2; tentatively, D is TRBD1 (6 bases). The length of the CDR3 is 15 residues. V was clipped by 5 bases and J by 0 bases, with 16 bases between them. Germline V gene sequence: CDR1 DFQATT, CDR2 SNEGSKA (reference sequence). CDR3 sequence (DNA): TGCAGTGCTGCCCTGGACAGCCTCACTAACTATGGCTACACCTTC. Residues: CSAALDSLTNYGYTF.

This clonotype was seen only a few times. The chain couples TRBV5-1 to TRBJ2-7, with TRBD2 matching 12 bases. The CDR3 runs 15 residues. With 4 bases clipped from V and 4 bases from J, the junction kept 6 bases outside the gene matches. The germline V gene has CDR1 SGHRS and CDR2 YFSETQ. The CDR3: CASSRSTSGSYEQYF. The CDR3 DNA reads TGCGCCAGCAGCCGGTCGACTAGCGGGAGTTACGAGCAGTACTTC.

There are a few counts of this clonotype. V and J are TRBV30 and TRBJ2-1, with no clear D. Deletions cut 1 base from V and 7 bases from J, with 14 bases between. The CDR3 length is 14 residues. Germline V lookup: CDR1 GTSNPN, CDR2 SVGIG (reference sequence). As DNA, the CDR3 is TGTGCCTGGAGTGACGAGATTTCCGGGAATGAGCAGTTCTTC. Translating gives CAWSDEISGNEQFF.

This clonotype was observed at least ten times. V usage is TRBV5-1 and J usage is TRBJ1-1, with 8 bases fitting TRBD1. CDR3 length equals 15 residues. CDR1 is SGHRS and CDR2 is YFSETQ in the germline V gene. J gave up 1 base and V 0 bases, and 2 bases lay outside the gene matches. CDR3 DNA: TGCGCCAGCAGCTTGGGACAGGGGCAGAACACTGAAGCTTTCTTT. Its protein product is CASSLGQGQNTEAFF.